This T cell receptor beta chain was identified in a study of blood T cells in healthy people across ages. In the case of this clonotype: Its ends do not fully match the called genes, so a read error is possible.

Sample-barcoded 5' priming and a J-beta primer mix drove a second PCR of about 6 to 12 cycles. TCRdb called the 5' RACE reads again in MiXCR, with one record for every CDR3 protein. The table shows around 790,000 distinct CDR3 sequences, with under 45% occurring only once. The TCR originated in a man between 60 and 75 years old in good health. Sequencing was carried out using blood.

The CDR3, as DNA: TGTGCCGGCTCACCACCCGTCGGGTCCAGCACAGATACGCAGTATTTT. It is translated as CAGSPPVGSSTDTQYF. V and J are TRBV18 and TRBJ2-3; D remains unclear. Germline-derived CDR1 and CDR2 are KGHSH and LQKENI. This CDR3 spans 16 amino acids. Looking up the rest from reference TRBV18 and TRBJ2-3 gives the full variable domain: NAGVMQNPRHLVRRRGQEARLRCSPMKGHSHVYWYRQLPEEGLKFMVYLQKENIIDESGMPKERFSAEFPKEGPSILRIQQVVRGDSAAYFCAGSPPVGSSTDTQYFGPGTRLTVL.